This entry lists 7 T cell receptor beta chains sequenced from one sample in a study of blood T cell repertoires in COVID-19. The table came from immunoSEQ multiplex PCR; TCRdb's copy has only in-frame clones and leaves some out. There are about 150,000 clones in the sample; about 73% occur only once, and roughly 1.5% lies in the top ten. Sequencing was done on a sample of peripheral blood. The receptors come from a man aged 80 or over with acute or convalescent COVID-19.

This rearrangement joins TRBV27 to TRBJ2-7; tentatively, D is TRBD2 (5 bases). V was clipped by 6 bases and J by 1 base, with 13 bases between them. The germline V gene encodes CDR1 MNHEY and CDR2 SMNVEV (reference sequence). This CDR3 is 14 amino acids long. CDR3 amino acids: CASRDFPGSYEQYV. The CDR3 region has the DNA TGTGCCAGCAGGGACTTCCCGGGTTCCTACGAGCAGTACGTC.

This clone was seen ten or more times. The chain has TRBV12-3 or TRBV12-4 and TRBJ1-2, with 9 bases lining up with TRBD1. The CDR3 sequence is 13 residues long. V dropped 7 bases and J dropped 5; count of bases not matched to a gene: 5. The CDR3 is CASIQGARYGYTF. CDR3 coding DNA: TGTGCCAGCATACAGGGGGCGCGATATGGCTACACCTTC.

The rearrangement joins TRBV7-2 to TRBJ1-1, with no clear D. With 2 bases removed from V and 7 bases from J, the gap between germline ends came to 11 bases. The CDR3 is 13 amino acids. CDR1 and CDR2 from the germline V gene are SGHTA and FQGNSA. The CDR3 region is CASSLPGRGEAFF. The CDR3 DNA reads TGTGCCAGCAGCTTACCTGGGCGGGGTGAAGCTTTCTTT.

The J gene is TRBJ1-1, the V gene TRBV5-1, with TRBD1 as a possible D gene (5 bases). Germline V gene data show CDR1 as SGHRS and CDR2 as YFSETQ. With 2 bases removed from V and 6 bases from J, the gap between germline ends came to 20 bases. The CDR3 has 16 residues. CDR3: CASSLGAGHLFSEAFF. In DNA, the CDR3 is TGCGCCAGCAGCTTAGGTGCAGGGCATTTGTTCTCTGAAGCTTTCTTT. The variable domain in full, completed from reference TRBV5-1 and TRBJ1-1, reads KAGVTQTPRYLIKTRGQQVTLSCSPISGHRSVSWYQQTPGQGLQFLFEYFSETQRNKGNFPGRFSGRQFSNSRSEMNVSTLELGDSALYLCASSLGAGHLFSEAFFGQGTRLTVV.

The chain is built from TRBV19 and TRBJ2-3; 8 nucleotides line up with TRBD1. In germline, CDR1 is LNHDA, CDR2 SQIVND (reference sequence). CDR3 length equals 15 residues. V lost 3 bases and J lost 3; bases outside the gene matches: 5. The CDR3 nucleotides read TGTGCCAGTAGTATGGGCAGGGGGCGAACAGATACGCAGTATTTT. It yields the protein CASSMGRGRTDTQYF. Complete variable domain (other parts from reference TRBV19 and TRBJ2-3): DGGITQSPKYLFRKEGQNVTLSCEQNLNHDAMYWYRQDPGQGLRLIYYSQIVNDFQKGDIAEGYSVSREKKESFPLTVTSAQKNPTAFYLCASSMGRGRTDTQYFGPGTRLTVL.

The chain recombines TRBV5-5 with TRBJ2-3; D is possibly TRBD2 (5 bases). The CDR3 has 14 amino acids. Germline V gene data show CDR1 as SGHKS and CDR2 as YYEKEE (reference sequence). V lost 0 bases to trimming and J lost 6 bases, with 11 bases between them. The CDR3 protein is CASSLGGARDTQYF. The DNA for the CDR3 is TGTGCCAGCAGCTTGGGGGGAGCAAGGGATACGCAGTATTTT.

The chain recombines TRBV1 with TRBJ2-7; TRBD1 was called by the table and not checked on the DNA. TRBV1 is classified as a pseudogene. This CDR3 comprises 12 residues. CDR3 coding DNA: TGCACCAGCAACAGGATTACCTACGAGCAGTACGTC. This translates into CTSNRITYEQYV.